The following is a TCR beta chain sequence with its context. Antigen specificity is unknown. The data derive from a study of T cell responses to AZD1222 COVID-19 vaccine. Produced via immunoSEQ multiplex PCR; TCRdb's table is partial and in-frame only. The sample contains roughly 35,000 clones, under 90% of which appear only once. Researchers grouped second doses given at about 4 or about 12 weeks into one pool. Overall study findings and caveats: In all cases, repertoires were sampled only after the peak T cell response.

The germline V gene encodes CDR1 MDHEN and CDR2 SYDVKM. The CDR3 extends over 15 amino acids. V gave up 3 bases and J gave up 2 bases, with 12 bases separating them. Material: peripheral blood, obtained 28 days after the second AZD1222 dose. The receptor was derived from an adult who received the AZD1222 COVID-19 vaccine. This chain links TRBV28 with TRBJ2-3, with a tentative D call TRBD2 (6 bases). In nucleotides, the CDR3 is TGTGCCAGCAGTTTTATTGCGGGAACCACAGATACGCAGTATTTT. As protein: CASSFIAGTTDTQYF.